This entry features one TCR beta chain sequence. The table came from immunoSEQ multiplex PCR; TCRdb's copy has only in-frame clones and leaves some out. Here the sample spans about 92,000 clones, approximately 93% being singletons. The CDR3 contains 14 residues. The V and J ends lost 4 bases and 9 bases respectively, with 15 bases between them. Per germline, CDR1 SEHNR and CDR2 FQNEAQ (reference sequence). The data are from a study of cytomegalovirus exposure and HLA in healthy donors. About the study: The roughly 110 validation repertoires were reported in a later analysis to have been generated on the same platform as the 666 first-cohort repertoires.

J is TRBJ2-2 and V is TRBV7-9; TRBD1 is a possible D gene (6 bases). Sequencing input: PBMCs. The TCR sequence derives from a woman aged 30 to 39 in good health and CMV-seropositive. The CDR3 nucleotides read TGTGCCAGCAGCTCGGACAGTGATCTATGGGAGCTGTTTTTT. Protein sequence: CASSSDSDLWELFF. Supplemented by reference TRBV7-9 and TRBJ2-2, the full variable domain reads DTGVSQNPRHKITKRGQNVTFRCDPISEHNRLYWYRQTLGQGPEFLTYFQNEAQLEKSRLLSDRFSAERPKGSFSTLEIQRTEQGDSAMYLCASSSDSDLWELFFGEGSRLTVL.